A single sample is the source of the 30 T cell receptor beta chains below, sequenced in a study of tissue T cells after allogeneic stem cell transplantation. Sequenced by immunoSEQ multiplex PCR; TCRdb stores in-frame clones only, minus some. The repertoire holds several thousand clones, 40% to 60% seen once, with roughly an eighth in the top ten. Time point denoted: mouse harvest day 7 after allogeneic transplant. Mouse grafts combined 10^7 T-cell-depleted bone marrow cells with 10^6 splenic CD5+ T cells. The sample comprised lymph node tissue. These receptors all stem from a female BALB/c mouse given C57BL/6 T cells with graft-versus-host disease after an allogeneic hematopoietic cell transplant.

As regards this clone: Here the gene names and germline are mouse. Read sequence stops 1 residue before the CDR3 end, and the germline J gene provides the missing end. The gene calls are TRBV3 and TRBJ1-4; 10 bases fit TRBD1. Germline V gene lookup returns CDR1 SNHLY and CDR2 FYNGKV (reference sequence). J gave up 4 bases and V 6 bases, and 2 bases lay outside the gene matches. The CDR3 runs to 14 residues. CDR3 sequence reads: CASSRDRGNERLFF. CDR3 DNA, as far as it was read: TGTGCCAGCAGTCGGGACAGGGGCAACGAAAGATTATTT. The full variable domain, in which reference TRBV3 and TRBJ1-4 provide the parts outside the CDR3, is GPKVLQIPSHQIIDMGQMVTLNCDPVSNHLYFYWYKQILGQQMEFLVNFYNGKVMEKSKLFKDQFSVERPDGSYFTLKIQPTALEDSAVYFCASSRDRGNERLFFGHGTKLSVL.

The sample holds a few counts of this clone. The germline and genes are mouse ones. The read ends 1 residue shy of where the CDR3 ends; the end is completed using the germline J gene. The V gene is TRBV23, the J gene TRBJ1-2; the table gives TRBD1 as D, unverified against the DNA. The CDR3 runs 15 residues. CDR1 is KGHTA, CDR2 FQNQQP, per germline. CDR3 DNA (partial): TGCTCCAGCAGTCAATCAGGGCAGGGAAACTCCGACTACACC. Its protein is CSSSQSGQGNSDYT. The whole CDR3 sequence is CSSSQSGQGNSDYTF.

This clone was detected a few times. Mouse gene names apply. The sequence runs out 1 residue before the end of the CDR3; the remainder is reconstructed from the germline J gene. The chain is built from TRBV26 and TRBJ1-1, with 9 bases fitting TRBD1. This CDR3 comprises 15 residues. CDR1 is KGHPV, CDR2 FQNQEV, per germline (reference sequence). The V gene end was trimmed by 4 bases and the J gene end by 0 bases; junction bases not matched to a gene: 3. Incomplete CDR3 DNA: TGTGCCAGCAGTCGTTGGACAGGGGCAAACACAGAAGTCTTC. It encodes CASSRWTGANTEVF. Given in full, the CDR3 is CASSRWTGANTEVFF.

This clone has a single count. Germline and genes here are mouse. With the read ending 1 residue before the CDR3 end, the germline J gene is used to fill in that end. The gene calls are TRBV13-1 and TRBJ1-4, with 11 bases aligning to TRBD1. The V gene end was trimmed by 3 bases and the J gene end by 7 bases; junction bases not matched to a gene: 5. The CDR3 spans 15 residues. Germline CDR1 NSHNY, CDR2 SYGAGN. CDR3 region: CASSGTGGAGERLFF. Partial CDR3 DNA: TGTGCCAGCAGTGGGACAGGGGGCGCGGGCGAAAGATTATTT. The complete variable domain, with remaining parts taken from reference TRBV13-1 and TRBJ1-4, reads EAAVTQSPRNKVTVTGGNVTLSCRQTNSHNYMYWYRQDTGHGLRLIHYSYGAGNLRIGDVPDGYKATRTTQEDFFLLLELASPSQTSLYFCASSGTGGAGERLFFGHGTKLSVL.

A word on this clone: Gene names refer to mouse genes. Read sequence stops 1 residue before the CDR3 end, and the germline J gene provides the missing end. The chain employs TRBV26 and TRBJ2-7, with 7 bases that match TRBD1. CDR3 length: 12 residues. Germline V gives CDR1 KGHPV, CDR2 FQNQEV (reference sequence). V trimming: 2 bases; J trimming: 7 bases; junction bases outside the gene matches: 2. The CDR3 reads CASSLQGEEQYF. The CDR3 bases that were read are TGTGCCAGCAGTCTGCAGGGGGAGGAACAGTAC.

In regard to this clone: All gene names here are mouse names. The read terminates 1 residue ahead of where the CDR3 ends, so the germline J gene completes it. V is TRBV14 and J is TRBJ2-7; 10 bases map to TRBD2. The germline gives CDR1 SGHDT, CDR2 FRDEAV. CDR3 size: 13 residues. J was trimmed by 6 bases and V by 5 bases; bases with no gene match: 5. CDR3 protein: CASSLDWGVEQYF. The sequenced CDR3 bases are TGTGCCAGCAGCCTCGACTGGGGGGTTGAACAGTAC.

With regard to this clone: Genes and germline come from the mouse. The read terminates 1 residue before the CDR3 end, so the remaining end is supplied by the germline J gene. The chain is built from TRBV3 and TRBJ1-2; D not resolved. The CDR3 spans 13 residues. Germline-derived CDR1 and CDR2 are SNHLY and FYNGKV (reference sequence). V gave up 4 bases and J gave up 0 bases, with 6 bases separating them. The CDR3 reads CASSSLSNSDYTF. Partial CDR3 DNA: TGTGCCAGCAGCTCTTTATCAAACTCCGACTACACC.

Concerning this clone: The gene names here belong to mouse. Incomplete CDR3 DNA: TGTGCCAGCAGTGATACGACAGCAAACTCCGACTACACC. Amino acid sequence: CASSDTTANSDYT. The full CDR3 sequence reads CASSDTTANSDYTF. The chain is built from TRBV13-1 and TRBJ1-2; possibly TRBD1 for D (5 bases). The read terminates 1 residue ahead of where the CDR3 ends, so the germline J gene completes it. The germline V gene encodes CDR1 NSHNY and CDR2 SYGAGN. This CDR3 has 14 residues. The V gene lost 1 base and the J gene lost 0 bases, with 7 bases spanning the gap.

In its sample, this clone was seen a few times. Gene names denote mouse genes. The read stops 1 residue short of the end of the CDR3; the missing end is completed from the germline J gene. This chain joins TRBV31 and TRBJ2-7; the match to TRBD2 covers 9 bases. The CDR3 runs to 14 residues. J was trimmed by 3 bases and V by 1 base; bases with no gene match: 4. Germline loops: CDR1 GKSSPN, CDR2 SITVG. CDR3 DNA, as far as it was read: TGTGCCTGGAGTCCGGGACTGGGAGACTATGAACAGTAC. It yields the protein CAWSPGLGDYEQY. The entire CDR3 is CAWSPGLGDYEQYF. The full variable domain, completed using reference TRBV31 and TRBJ2-7, is AQTIHQWPVAEIKAVGSPLSLGCTIKGKSSPNLYWYWQATGGTLQQLFYSITVGQVESVVQLNLSASRPKDDQFILSTEKLLLSHSGFYLCAWSPGLGDYEQYFGPGTRLTVL.

In the case of this clone: Mouse gene names and germline throughout. Read coverage stops 1 residue before the CDR3 terminus; the germline J gene supplies the remainder. V is TRBV13-2 and J is TRBJ2-1, with D perhaps being TRBD1 or TRBD2 (6 bases each). Trimming took 3 bases from V and 6 from J, leaving 7 bases between them. Germline V gene data show CDR1 as NNHNN and CDR2 as SYGAGS (reference sequence). The CDR3 is 12 residues long. The sequenced part of the CDR3 DNA is TGTGCCAGCGGTGGGGGGCGTGCTGAGCAGTTC. Translation gives CASGGGRAEQF. The entire CDR3 sequence reads CASGGGRAEQFF.

Concerning this clone: Mouse gene names and germline throughout. The CDR3 is cut off 1 residue early in the read; its end comes from the germline J gene. This chain uses TRBV23 with TRBJ1-2; the D call in the table, TRBD1, was not verified against the DNA. CDR1 and CDR2 from the germline V gene are KGHTA and FQNQQP. The CDR3 totals 14 residues. CDR3 bases read: TGCTCCAGCAGTCAATCGACAGGGAACTCCGACTACACC. Translating it yields CSSSQSTGNSDYT. The complete CDR3 reads CSSSQSTGNSDYTF.

Details on this clone: Gene names are the mouse ones. Read sequence stops 1 residue before the CDR3 end, and the germline J gene provides the missing end. The genes are TRBV3 and TRBJ2-4; D is undetermined. The CDR3 extends over 14 amino acids. V dropped 4 bases and J dropped 1 base, with 9 bases sitting between them. The germline V gene encodes CDR1 SNHLY and CDR2 FYNGKV (reference sequence). The CDR3: CASSSRSGQNTLYF. The CDR3 bases that were read are TGTGCCAGCAGCTCCCGGTCTGGTCAAAACACCTTGTAC.

In this sample, this clone turned up once. Gene names and germline match the mouse. The read ends 1 residue shy of where the CDR3 ends; the end is completed using the germline J gene. This chain uses TRBV4 with TRBJ2-5, with D hard to call. V was pared by 3 bases and J by 2 bases, with 6 bases between. The germline gives CDR1 LGHDT, CDR2 YNNKQL (reference sequence). The CDR3 contains 13 residues. The DNA read from the CDR3 is TGTGCCAGCAGCTACCGGGGCCAAGACACCCAGTAC. Encoded protein: CASSYRGQDTQY. The whole CDR3 is CASSYRGQDTQYF.

Worth noting for this clone: Germline and junction disagree at one end, which may indicate a read error. Gene names and germline refer to mouse. With the read ending 1 residue before the CDR3 end, the germline J gene is used to fill in that end. The chain recombines TRBV29 with TRBJ2-4; TRBD1 might be the D (6 bases). The CDR3 loop spans 15 amino acids. Germline V gene lookup returns CDR1 MSHET and CDR2 SYDVDS. CDR3 loop: CASRLSGTTQNTLYF. CDR3 DNA (partial): TGTGCTAGCAGGTTATCCGGGACAACTCAAAACACCTTGTAC.

As for this clone: These gene names are mouse names. The CDR3 is cut off 1 residue early in the read; its end comes from the germline J gene. The chain joins TRBV12-1 to TRBJ1-3; possible D gene TRBD1, 6 bases. Germline CDR1 and CDR2: SGHSN and HYEKVE. CDR3 length: 14 residues. The V gene lost 4 bases and the J gene lost 0 bases, with 9 bases spanning the gap. The chain's CDR3 is CASSRQVSGNTLYF. The part of the CDR3 DNA that was read is TGTGCCAGCTCCCGACAGGTTTCTGGAAATACGCTCTAT.

In regard to this clone: Gene and germline names: mouse. The read halts 1 residue ahead of the CDR3 end, with the missing end drawn from the germline J gene. The chain employs TRBV3 and TRBJ1-3, with 7 bases lining up with TRBD1. Trimming cost V 1 base and J 3 bases; bases outside gene matches: 3. The CDR3 sequence is 15 residues long. Germline V lookup: CDR1 SNHLY, CDR2 FYNGKV (reference sequence). The CDR3 DNA, read in part, is TGTGCCAGCAGCTTAGGGCAGGGGGGTGGAAATACGCTCTAT. As protein: CASSLGQGGGNTLY. Given in full, the CDR3 is CASSLGQGGGNTLYF.

A few counts support this clone. Each gene name is a mouse one. The DNA ends 1 residue before the CDR3 does, and the rest of the CDR3 is filled in from the germline J gene. The chain links TRBV26 to TRBJ2-2, with 8 positions matching TRBD2. The germline gives CDR1 KGHPV, CDR2 FQNQEV (reference sequence). The CDR3 covers 15 residues. Losses at the gene ends were 2 bases for V and 4 bases for J; bases not matched to a gene: 3. The CDR3 sequence: CASSLLGGTTGQLYF. Incomplete CDR3 DNA: TGTGCCAGCAGTCTGCTGGGGGGAACCACCGGGCAGCTCTAC.

Comment on this clone: The gene symbols are mouse symbols. The read ends 1 residue shy of where the CDR3 ends; the end is completed using the germline J gene. V usage is TRBV3 and J usage is TRBJ2-5; 10 bases match TRBD2. V shed 4 bases, J shed 6 bases, and the junction held 1 base outside the gene matches. Germline CDR1 SNHLY, CDR2 FYNGKV (reference sequence). The CDR3 contains 13 residues. Partial CDR3 DNA: TGTGCCAGCAGCTCGACTGGGGGGGACACCCAGTAC. Protein sequence: CASSSTGGDTQY. The entire CDR3 is CASSSTGGDTQYF.

This clone was detected only a few times. The gene names given are mouse names. The read stops 1 residue short of the end of the CDR3; the missing end is completed from the germline J gene. The genes are TRBV13-1 and TRBJ1-3; D gene ambiguous. V was trimmed by 0 bases and J by 0 bases, leaving 10 bases between them. Germline V gene lookup returns CDR1 NSHNY and CDR2 SYGAGN. The CDR3 has 16 residues. The part of the CDR3 DNA that was read is TGTGCCAGCAGTGATGCGGCCAGAAATTCTGGAAATACGCTCTAT. As protein: CASSDAARNSGNTLY. The whole CDR3 protein is CASSDAARNSGNTLYF.

With regard to this clone: Gene names follow the mouse nomenclature. Read coverage stops 1 residue before the CDR3 terminus; the germline J gene supplies the remainder. The chain recombines TRBV5 with TRBJ2-4; D is ambiguous. With 0 bases removed from V and 0 bases from J, the gap between germline ends came to 4 bases. The CDR3 consists of 14 residues. Germline-derived CDR1 and CDR2 are LGHNA and YNLKQL (reference sequence). CDR3 DNA, as far as it was read: TGTGCCAGCAGCCAAGATACTAGTCAAAACACCTTGTAC. Protein sequence: CASSQDTSQNTLY. The complete CDR3 protein is CASSQDTSQNTLYF.

Only a few counts were recorded for this clone. The gene names given are mouse names. With the read ending 1 residue before the CDR3 end, the germline J gene is used to fill in that end. This sequence joins TRBV12-1 and TRBJ2-7, with 7 bases fitting TRBD2. CDR1 is SGHSN, CDR2 HYEKVE, per germline. The CDR3 has 16 amino acids. V gave up 1 base and J gave up 0 bases; unmatched junction bases: 8. This CDR3 is CASSLSDWASSYEQYF. The DNA read from the CDR3 is TGTGCCAGCTCTCTTTCCGACTGGGCGAGCTCCTATGAACAGTAC.

A word on this clone: Mouse germline and gene names are used. The read gets to within 1 residue of the CDR3 end, and the germline J gene fills in the rest. The chain employs TRBV26 and TRBJ1-1; D is undetermined. Germline lookup yields CDR1 KGHPV and CDR2 FQNQEV (reference sequence). Trimming removed 4 bases from V and 4 bases from J, with 10 bases in between. The CDR3 has 13 amino acids. The covered CDR3 bases are TGTGCCAGCAGTCAGAAAGGGCTCACAGAAGTCTTC. As protein: CASSQKGLTEVF. The entire CDR3 is CASSQKGLTEVFF.

This clone is medium-sized (0.01 to 0.1%) by share. The gene symbols are mouse symbols. Read sequence stops 1 residue before the CDR3 end, and the germline J gene provides the missing end. The rearrangement joins TRBV13-3 to TRBJ2-5; 8 bases align to TRBD2. Germline CDR1 NNHDY, CDR2 SYVADS. The CDR3 covers 15 residues. After removal of 4 bases from V and 1 base from J, the junction contained 5 bases not matched to a gene. CDR3 amino acids: CASSPDWGYQDTQYF. CDR3 DNA, as far as it was read: TGTGCCAGCAGTCCTGACTGGGGCTACCAAGACACCCAGTAC.

This clone was observed a handful of times. Gene names are the mouse ones. Coverage ceases 1 residue before the CDR3 finishes, and the germline J gene fills in the end. The rearrangement links TRBV23 to TRBJ1-1. This CDR3 has 11 amino acids. Germline CDR1 is KGHTA and CDR2 is FQNQQP. The CDR3 spells CSSSQSRGVFF. The sequenced CDR3 bases are TGCTCCAGCAGTCAATCCCGGGGAGTCTTC.

This clone is large in the sample. The gene symbols are mouse symbols. The CDR3 end is not reached by the read, which stops 1 residue before it; the germline J gene fills it in. The chain has TRBV5 and TRBJ2-7; D possibly corresponds to TRBD1 (5 bases). CDR1 and CDR2 (germline): LGHNA, YNLKQL (reference sequence). The V gene lost 1 base and the J gene lost 8 bases, with 6 bases spanning the gap. The CDR3 has 11 residues. The CDR3 is CASSQGQKQYF. The covered CDR3 bases are TGTGCCAGCAGCCAAGGACAGAAACAGTAC.

A word on this clone: Mouse names are used for the genes. Read sequence stops 1 residue before the CDR3 end, and the germline J gene provides the missing end. The chain links TRBV26 to TRBJ2-3; 10 nucleotides align to TRBD2. The CDR3 spans 16 residues. V lost 4 bases to trimming and J lost 0 bases; unmatched junction nucleotides: 4. CDR1 and CDR2 (germline): KGHPV, FQNQEV (reference sequence). The DNA read from the CDR3 is TGTGCCAGCAGTCCCTACTGGGGGGGTAGTGCAGAAACGCTGTAT. Its translation: CASSPYWGGSAETLY. The full CDR3 reads CASSPYWGGSAETLYF. The full variable domain, in which reference TRBV26 and TRBJ2-3 provide the parts outside the CDR3, is NSKVIQTPRYLVKGQGQKAKMRCIPEKGHPVVFWYQQNKNNEFKFLINFQNQEVLQQIDMTEKRFSAECPSNSPCSLEIQSSEAGDSALYLCASSPYWGGSAETLYFGSGTRLTVL.

This clone appeared a few times. Gene and germline names: mouse. Read sequence stops 1 residue before the CDR3 end, and the germline J gene provides the missing end. The chain combines TRBV13-1 with TRBJ2-5; the D is unclear. Germline V gives CDR1 NSHNY, CDR2 SYGAGN. There are 13 residues in the CDR3. V was pared by 0 bases and J by 5 bases, with 7 bases between. The CDR3 spells CASSDGGRDTQYF. CDR3 DNA, as far as it was read: TGTGCCAGCAGTGATGGTGGGCGAGACACCCAGTAC.

A remark on this clone: Gene and germline names: mouse. Read data end 1 residue before the CDR3 end; the end is taken from the germline J gene. V is TRBV15 and J is TRBJ2-4, with TRBD1 identical over 9 bases. The CDR3 consists of 14 residues. Germline values: CDR1 SGHND, CDR2 FRSKSL. The V gene end was trimmed by 6 bases and the J gene end by 2 bases; junction bases not matched to a gene: 3. CDR3 sequence: CASSRDRDQNTLYF. Partial CDR3 DNA: TGTGCCAGCAGCCGGGACAGGGATCAAAACACCTTGTAC.

As concerns this clone: Mouse gene names apply. The read comes to an end 1 residue before the CDR3 does, leaving the germline J gene to fill in the end. This chain connects TRBV5 to TRBJ2-1; tentatively, D is TRBD1 (7 bases). The CDR3 has 15 amino acids. CDR1 is LGHNA, CDR2 YNLKQL, per germline (reference sequence). V lost 0 bases and J 7 bases, leaving 13 bases between the germline ends. The part of the CDR3 DNA that was read is TGTGCCAGCAGCCAAGAAGGGGGCCTGGGGGCTGAGCAGTTC. Translating it yields CASSQEGGLGAEQF. The whole CDR3 sequence reads CASSQEGGLGAEQFF.

Regarding this clone: Germline and genes: mouse. Read coverage stops 1 residue before the CDR3 terminus; the germline J gene supplies the remainder. The chain uses TRBV1 and TRBJ2-4, with 12 bases identical to TRBD2. V shed 4 bases, J shed 1 base, and the junction held 0 bases outside the gene matches. The CDR3 loop spans 15 amino acids. Germline V gives CDR1 NSQYPW, CDR2 LRSPGD (reference sequence). The covered CDR3 bases are TGCACCTGCAGTGGGGACTGGGGGGGTCAAAACACCTTGTAC. As protein: CTCSGDWGGQNTLY. The full CDR3 protein is CTCSGDWGGQNTLYF.